This T cell receptor beta chain is from a study of blood T cell repertoires in COVID-19. As for the study in general: Specimens from acute and convalescent COVID-19 originated in the United States, Italy and Spain.

V gave up 7 bases and J gave up 7 bases; unmatched junction bases: 6. The CDR3 has 13 amino acids. The table came from immunoSEQ multiplex PCR; TCRdb's copy has only in-frame clones and leaves some out. The data show over 40,000 clones, approximately 83% seen once. The chain carries TRBV12-3 or TRBV12-4 and TRBJ1-5; 8 bases agree with TRBD1. This clonotype was obtained from a woman aged 55-69 years with acute or convalescent COVID-19. The sample consisted of peripheral blood. The CDR3 sequence: CASTPDRGQPQHF. CDR3 in DNA: TGTGCCAGCACTCCTGACAGGGGCCAGCCCCAGCATTTT.